This TCR beta chain was retrieved from a study of blood T cell repertoires in COVID-19. Study-wide context: PBMCs, B-cell-depleted T cells, or T cells were the source of the cDNA or gDNA that made up the material.

The germline gives CDR1 MNHEY, CDR2 SMNVEV (reference sequence). The CDR3 length is 13 residues. Trimming left V 5 bases short and J 2 bases short, with 7 bases between. Seattle patients were enrolled during active infection and followed longitudinally. Sequencing used immunoSEQ multiplex PCR; TCRdb keeps in-frame clones, though not all of them. Of about 200,000 clones in the sample, about 81% are singletons; the top ten hold roughly 5.1%. Of note for this clone: Other DNA sequences within the sample encode an identical CDR3.

This chain links TRBV27 with TRBJ1-3; D is ambiguous. Sequencing input: peripheral blood. This TCR was sampled from a woman aged 65 to 85 with COVID-19, enrolled during active disease. DNA of the CDR3: TGTGCCAGCAGTCTGAGGGCTGGAAACACCATATATTTT. As protein: CASSLRAGNTIYF.